Below are 26 T cell receptor beta chains sequenced from a single sample in a study of blood T cell repertoires in COVID-19. Produced via immunoSEQ multiplex PCR; TCRdb's table is partial and in-frame only. In the table there are hundreds of thousands of clones, roughly four fifths of which are singletons. Sequences were obtained from PBMCs or T cells enriched from blood (not recorded which). The receptors stem from a man aged 25 to 45 with acute COVID-19.

The V call is TRBV11-2, the J call TRBJ2-1, with 8 bases that match TRBD2. The CDR3 extends over 15 amino acids. Per the germline V gene, CDR1 is SGHAT and CDR2 is FQNNGV. V lost 1 base, J lost 8 bases, and 7 bases stayed unmatched. CDR3 sequence reads: CASSLVVGGVYEQFF. CDR3 nucleotides: TGTGCCAGCAGCTTAGTGGTCGGGGGGGTGTATGAGCAGTTCTTC. Together with reference TRBV11-2 and TRBJ2-1, the CDR3 gives the full variable domain: EAGVAQSPRYKIIEKRQSVAFWCNPISGHATLYWYQQILGQGPKLLIQFQNNGVVDDSQLPKDRFSAERLKGVDSTLKIQPAKLEDSAVYLCASSLVVGGVYEQFFGPGTRLTVL.

This clone has only a few counts. The V and J genes are TRBV7-9 and TRBJ2-1, with D possibly being TRBD2 (6 bases). This CDR3 is built from 15 residues. Germline V gene lookup returns CDR1 SEHNR and CDR2 FQNEAQ (reference sequence). Deletions cut 5 bases from V and 5 bases from J, with 16 bases between. CDR3: CASSPVREMHNEQFF. The CDR3, as DNA: TGTGCCAGCAGCCCCGTGCGGGAAATGCACAATGAGCAGTTCTTC.

V is TRBV19 and J is TRBJ1-2; 7 bases map to TRBD1. This CDR3 spans 15 amino acids. CDR1 and CDR2 from the germline V gene are LNHDA and SQIVND (reference sequence). V trimming: 0 bases; J trimming: 5 bases; junction bases outside the gene matches: 6. In DNA, the CDR3 is TGTGCCAGTAGTATAGACTTGACAGGGAAGTATGGCTACACCTTC. Translation: CASSIDLTGKYGYTF.

This clone is a singleton in its sample. J is TRBJ1-2 and V is TRBV5-4, with a tentative D call TRBD1 (5 bases). V gave up 2 bases and J gave up 6 bases, with 17 bases separating them. Germline assignment: CDR1 SGHNT and CDR2 YYREEE (reference sequence). The CDR3 runs to 15 residues. The chain's CDR3 is CASSFASGQGDGYTF. In DNA, the CDR3 is TGTGCCAGCAGCTTCGCATCGGGCCAGGGCGATGGCTACACCTTC.

The chain combines TRBV19 with TRBJ2-3; 7 nucleotides align to TRBD1. The CDR3 sequence is 18 residues long. Per the germline V gene, CDR1 is LNHDA and CDR2 is SQIVND (reference sequence). The J segment lost 0 bases and the V segment lost 3 bases, leaving 12 bases of the junction unmatched. The CDR3 region has the DNA TGTGCCAGTAGTATGGGACAGCACGATTCCTTGAGCACAGATACGCAGTATTTT. Its protein product is CASSMGQHDSLSTDTQYF.

Of note for this clone: At one boundary the junction diverges from the germline segment, which might be a read error. V usage is TRBV5-1 and J usage is TRBJ1-1, with D possibly matching TRBD1 (6 bases). This CDR3 comprises 15 residues. CDR1 SGHRS and CDR2 YFSETQ come from the germline V gene. CDR3 in DNA: TGTGCCAGCAGCTCCGGTGGGGGGGCGAGCGCTGAAGCTTTCTTT. Amino acids: CASSSGGGASAEAFF. Looking up the rest from reference TRBV5-1 and TRBJ1-1 gives the full variable domain: KAGVTQTPRYLIKTRGQQVTLSCSPISGHRSVSWYQQTPGQGLQFLFEYFSETQRNKGNFPGRFSGRQFSNSRSEMNVSTLELGDSALYLCASSSGGGASAEAFFGQGTRLTVV.

The rearrangement uses TRBV7-9 and TRBJ2-1; 13 nucleotides align to TRBD2. Trimming at V came to 1 base and at J to 9 bases, leaving 6 bases not matched to a gene. The germline gives CDR1 SEHNR, CDR2 FQNEAQ (reference sequence). This CDR3 region has 16 residues. In DNA, the CDR3 is TGTGCCAGCAGCTTAGGACTAGCGGGGGGTTCTAGTGAGCAGTTCTTC. Translation gives CASSLGLAGGSSEQFF. Full variable domain (remainder filled in from reference TRBV7-9 and TRBJ2-1): DTGVSQNPRHKITKRGQNVTFRCDPISEHNRLYWYRQTLGQGPEFLTYFQNEAQLEKSRLLSDRFSAERPKGSFSTLEIQRTEQGDSAMYLCASSLGLAGGSSEQFFGPGTRLTVL.

The genes are TRBV3-1 (or the pseudogene TRBV3-2) and TRBJ2-7, with TRBD2 matching over 7 bases. The CDR3 is 14 amino acids. Per germline, CDR1 LGHDT and CDR2 YNNKEL (reference sequence). V gave up 7 bases and J gave up 1 base; unmatched junction bases: 7. The chain's CDR3 is CASTETSNSYEQYV. CDR3 sequence (DNA): TGTGCCAGCACGGAGACTAGCAATTCCTACGAGCAGTACGTC.

The rearrangement links TRBV7-9 to TRBJ2-1; 10 bases map to TRBD2. The germline CDR1 and CDR2 sequences are SEHNR and FQNEAQ (reference sequence). V lost 5 bases and J lost 6; bases outside the gene matches: 7. There are 15 residues in the CDR3. CDR3 region: CASSPLAGVGNEQFF. For the CDR3, the DNA is TGTGCCAGCAGCCCTCTAGCGGGAGTGGGCAATGAGCAGTTCTTC.

This chain links TRBV6-5 with TRBJ1-6, with TRBD1 matching over 7 bases. From germline, CDR1 is MNHEY and CDR2 SVGAGI. The CDR3 is 12 amino acids. V shed 6 bases and J 9 bases; nucleotides not matched to a gene: 2. Here the CDR3 reads CASSYRGSPLHF. CDR3 coding DNA: TGTGCCAGCAGCTACAGGGGTTCACCCCTCCACTTT.

The J gene is TRBJ2-7, the V gene TRBV10-3, with a tentative D call TRBD1 (5 bases). Germline CDR1 ENHRY, CDR2 SYGVKD. The CDR3 is made up of 13 amino acids. Trimming removed 0 bases from V and 7 bases from J, with 10 bases in between. The CDR3 reads CAISESAGREQYV. CDR3 sequence (DNA): TGTGCCATCAGTGAGTCGGCAGGGCGTGAGCAGTACGTC.

J is TRBJ2-1 and V is TRBV11-3; 11 bases align to TRBD1. CDR3 length equals 15 residues. Germline loops: CDR1 SGHNT, CDR2 YENEEA. J was trimmed by 4 bases and V by 5 bases; bases with no gene match: 4. The CDR3 protein is CASSPDRGQYNEQFF. CDR3 coding DNA: TGTGCCAGCAGCCCGGACAGGGGGCAGTACAATGAGCAGTTCTTC. The variable domain in full, completed from reference TRBV11-3 and TRBJ2-1, reads EAGVVQSPRYKIIEKKQPVAFWCNPISGHNTLYWYLQNLGQGPELLIRYENEEAVDDSQLPKDRFSAERLKGVDSTLKIQPAELGDSAVYLCASSPDRGQYNEQFFGPGTRLTVL.

This clone was recorded once. This chain's CDR3 is CASSLRLDGTDTQYF. For the CDR3, the DNA is TGTGCCAGCAGTTTAAGGCTAGATGGCACAGATACGCAGTATTTT. The rearrangement uses TRBV28 and TRBJ2-3; D is uncertain. V lost 2 bases and J 1 base, leaving 10 bases between the germline ends. This CDR3 region has 15 residues. Germline V CDR1 and CDR2: MDHEN, SYDVKM.

This sequence joins TRBV4-2 and TRBJ1-2, with D hard to call. Trimming removed 0 bases at V and 8 bases at J, with 10 bases between. The CDR3 loop spans 13 amino acids. The germline V gene encodes CDR1 LGHNA and CDR2 YNFKEQ. The CDR3 DNA is TGTGCCAGCAGCCAAGAAGCGGAACGGGGCTACACCTTC. It is translated as CASSQEAERGYTF.

The chain joins TRBV11-2 to TRBJ2-3, with 13 bases identical to TRBD2. Germline V CDR1 and CDR2: SGHAT, FQNNGV. Trimming cost V 5 bases and J 0 bases; bases outside gene matches: 5. The length of the CDR3 is 17 residues. CDR3 DNA: TGTGCCAGCAGCATAGGACTAGCGGGAGCAAGCACAGATACGCAGTATTTT. It codes for CASSIGLAGASTDTQYF.

This clone was seen a few times. The chain carries TRBV10-2 and TRBJ1-5; 7 bases agree with TRBD1. The ends lost 4 bases at V and 6 bases at J; junction bases unmatched: 9. The CDR3 contains 15 residues. Germline V gene lookup returns CDR1 WSHSY and CDR2 SAAADI. The DNA of the CDR3 is TGCGCCAGCAGTGTGACAGGGAGCGGCGGTCAGCCCCAGCATTTT. Translated, it gives CASSVTGSGGQPQHF.

A few counts support this clone. The V call is TRBV3-1 (or the pseudogene TRBV3-2), the J call TRBJ2-1; unclear D gene. Germline V gene sequence: CDR1 LGHDT, CDR2 YNNKEL (reference sequence). The length of the CDR3 is 17 residues. V was clipped by 4 bases and J by 7 bases, with 23 bases between them. CDR3 coding DNA: TGTGCCAGCAGCCCCCACCGCTTAATTCGGTCCAAGAATGAGCAGTTCTTC. It is translated as CASSPHRLIRSKNEQFF.

The V gene is TRBV30, the J gene TRBJ2-4, with D hard to call. CDR1 is GTSNPN and CDR2 is SVGIG in the germline V gene (reference sequence). The CDR3 length is 11 residues. The V end was cut by 5 bases, the J end by 1 base, with 3 bases between. CDR3 residues: CAWSAKNIQYF. The CDR3 region has the DNA TGTGCCTGGTCGGCCAAAAACATTCAGTACTTC.

CDR3 coding DNA: TGTGCCAGCAGTTTAGGCCTCGGGACAGGGGGCGACACCGGGGAGCTGTTTTTT. Translated, it gives CASSLGLGTGGDTGELFF. This chain uses TRBV27 with TRBJ2-2; 12 bases align to TRBD1. From germline, CDR1 is MNHEY and CDR2 SMNVEV (reference sequence). The junction had 7 bases not matched to a gene; V was cut back by 2 bases and J by 3 bases. This CDR3 is built from 18 residues.

In this sample, this clone turned up once. V and J are TRBV11-3 and TRBJ2-5; 10 positions agree with TRBD2. Unmatched junction bases numbered 9, after V lost 3 bases and J lost 5 bases. CDR1 and CDR2 from the germline V gene are SGHNT and YENEEA. The CDR3 covers 16 residues. This CDR3 is CASSFRVAGGGETQYF. CDR3 nucleotides: TGTGCCAGCAGCTTTAGGGTAGCGGGAGGAGGGGAGACCCAGTACTTC.

V is TRBV27 and J is TRBJ1-6; D is uncertain. There are 14 residues in the CDR3. V lost 8 bases and J lost 1, with 9 bases in between. From germline, CDR1 is MNHEY and CDR2 SMNVEV (reference sequence). The CDR3 loop is CASRVTSYNSPLHF. DNA for the CDR3: TGTGCCAGCCGGGTAACATCCTATAATTCACCCCTCCACTTT.

The chain uses TRBV6-5 and TRBJ1-1; weak D call: TRBD1 (6 bases). This CDR3 contains 14 residues. Trimming took 6 bases from V and 5 from J, leaving 16 bases between them. Germline V CDR1 and CDR2: MNHEY, SVGAGI. The CDR3 nucleotides are TGTGCCAGCAGCGCACAGGGAAGATCAACTGAAGCTTTCTTT. It specifies CASSAQGRSTEAFF.

The chain couples TRBV7-2 to TRBJ2-3; D is unresolved. Trimming pared 6 bases from V and 2 bases from J, leaving 12 bases between. CDR3 length equals 14 residues. The germline V gene encodes CDR1 SGHTA and CDR2 FQGNSA. The CDR3 DNA reads as TGTGCCAGCAGTCTCAGGCGAAACACAGATACGCAGTATTTT. Its translation: CASSLRRNTDTQYF. The full variable domain, rest sourced from reference TRBV7-2 and TRBJ2-3, is GAGVSQSPSNKVTEKGKDVELRCDPISGHTALYWYRQSLGQGLEFLIYFQGNSAPDKSGLPSDRFSAERTGGSVSTLTIQRTQQEDSAVYLCASSLRRNTDTQYFGPGTRLTVL.

The CDR3 DNA follows: TGCGCCAACGAAGCGACAGGGAACACTGAAGCTTTCTTT. Translation: CANEATGNTEAFF. This rearrangement joins TRBV10-1 to TRBJ1-1, with TRBD1 as a possible D gene (6 bases). V dropped 10 bases and J dropped 1 base, with 13 bases sitting between them. The CDR3 covers 13 residues. The germline V gene has CDR1 WNHNN and CDR2 SYGVQD (reference sequence).

The chain recombines TRBV3-1 (or the pseudogene TRBV3-2) with TRBJ1-1; D gene unclear. V lost 2 bases, J lost 2 bases, and 15 bases lay in between. Germline lookup yields CDR1 LGHDT and CDR2 YNNKEL (reference sequence). The CDR3 is made up of 16 amino acids. The CDR3: CASSQRVGRENTEAFF. CDR3 nucleotide sequence: TGTGCCAGCAGCCAAAGAGTTGGGCGGGAAAACACTGAAGCTTTCTTT.

The rearrangement uses TRBV5-4 and TRBJ2-7, with D perhaps TRBD1 (5 bases). The CDR3 has 13 residues. Germline V gives CDR1 SGHNT, CDR2 YYREEE (reference sequence). V lost 1 base and J 2 bases, leaving 7 bases between the germline ends. The CDR3 loop reads CASSLKGTYEQYV. The CDR3 coding sequence is TGTGCCAGCAGCTTGAAGGGGACCTACGAGCAGTACGTC.